The 27 T cell receptor beta chains below come from one sample, sequenced in a study of regulatory T cells in long-lasting Graves disease. CDR3-region Arm-PCR and iRepertoire HTBI primers produced the TCR beta libraries. TCRdb re-called the multiplex PCR reads with MiXCR, one entry per CDR3 protein. Here the sample spans more than 300,000 distinct CDR3 sequences, 15% being singletons. Documented time point: newly diagnosed GD, antithyroid drugs for less than 3 months. There was RNA extracted from PBMCs, and the TCR library was made from it. The source was peripheral blood mononuclear cells (PBMCs), collected at new diagnosis, from a patient treated with antithyroid drugs. These receptors were taken from a female donor with Graves disease.

Concerning this clonotype itself: A far larger clone is off by one base, so a read error is likely. CDR3 DNA sequence: TGTGCCAGCAGCTTAGTAGCGCTCTCCTACAATGAGCAGTACTTC. It specifies CASSLVALSYNEQYF. The chain links TRBV7-9 to TRBJ2-7, with a possible D match to TRBD2 (5 bases). Germline CDR1 SEHNR, CDR2 FQNEAQ (reference sequence). This CDR3 contains 15 residues. Trimming took off 1 base at V and 7 bases at J, with 17 bases between the two ends.

This clonotype was found many times. The chain links TRBV6-1 to TRBJ1-5; the match to TRBD1 covers 10 bases. Looked up from germline, CDR1 is MNHNS and CDR2 is SASEGT. The CDR3 length is 20 residues. V lost 6 bases, J lost 0 bases, and 17 bases stayed unmatched. In nucleotides, the CDR3 is TGTGCCAGCAGACGTGCCGATTCGACAGGGGGCTACGGTAGCAATCAGCCCCAGCATTTT. Translating it yields CASRRADSTGGYGSNQPQHF.

This clonotype was found many times. The rearrangement links TRBV27 to TRBJ2-3, with D perhaps matching TRBD1 (6 bases). CDR3 length: 17 amino acids. The germline V and J ends were trimmed by 3 bases and 1 base, with 17 bases remaining between them. Germline V gene sequence: CDR1 MNHEY, CDR2 SMNVEV (reference sequence). Written as DNA, the CDR3 is TGTGCCAGCAGTTTGACAGTACAGGGTCTTGGCACAGATACGCAGTATTTT. Translating gives CASSLTVQGLGTDTQYF.

This clonotype was counted between two and nine times. The gene calls are TRBV27 and TRBJ2-7, with a possible D match to TRBD1 (6 bases). V lost 5 bases to trimming and J lost 5 bases, with 19 bases between them. The CDR3 runs 15 residues. The germline V gene encodes CDR1 MNHEY and CDR2 SMNVEV (reference sequence). CDR3: CASSPSSLGGHEQYF. Written as DNA, the CDR3 is TGTGCCAGCAGTCCCTCTAGCCTTGGGGGCCACGAGCAGTACTTC.

This clonotype was seen a few times. J is TRBJ1-6 and V is TRBV6-1; TRBD1 matches 7 bases. The CDR3 contains 19 residues. The V gene's germline CDR1 is MNHNS and CDR2 SASEGT. V shed 2 bases and J 0 bases; nucleotides not matched to a gene: 10. The CDR3 DNA follows: TGTGCCAGCAGTGAAAAAACAGGGGCCCGGAGCTCCTATAATTCACCCCTCCACTTT. Amino acids: CASSEKTGARSSYNSPLHF.

This clonotype was counted only a few times. The chain uses TRBV7-2 and TRBJ2-3; D may match TRBD1 or TRBD2 (6 bases each). The germline V gene has CDR1 SGHTA and CDR2 FQGNSA. CDR3 length equals 18 residues. V was clipped by 3 bases and J by 2 bases, with 21 bases between them. CDR3 sequence reads: CASSFFLGAEGDTDTQYF. Written as DNA, the CDR3 is TGTGCCAGCAGCTTCTTTTTGGGAGCGGAGGGGGACACAGATACGCAGTATTTT. The whole variable domain, remainder taken from reference TRBV7-2 and TRBJ2-3, is GAGVSQSPSNKVTEKGKDVELRCDPISGHTALYWYRQSLGQGLEFLIYFQGNSAPDKSGLPSDRFSAERTGGSVSTLTIQRTQQEDSAVYLCASSFFLGAEGDTDTQYFGPGTRLTVL.

This clonotype was picked up a small number of times. The chain combines TRBV19 with TRBJ1-3; D gene unclear. Trimming pared 8 bases from V and 2 bases from J, leaving 16 bases between. The germline gives CDR1 LNHDA, CDR2 SQIVND (reference sequence). The CDR3 is 15 residues long. CDR3 region: CASSAIRGTGNTIYF. CDR3 DNA: TGTGCCAGTTCCGCGATCCGGGGAACTGGAAACACCATATATTTT.

This clonotype has at least ten counts. The CDR3 loop reads CASSSPRGVGTGELFF. CDR3 sequence (DNA): TGTGCCAGCAGCTCACCTAGGGGGGTTGGCACCGGGGAGCTGTTTTTT. The V gene is TRBV11-3, the J gene TRBJ2-2, with D perhaps being TRBD1 or TRBD2 (6 bases each). From germline, CDR1 is SGHNT and CDR2 YENEEA. The CDR3 is 16 residues long. The germline V and J ends were trimmed by 4 bases and 4 bases, with 16 bases remaining between them. The full variable domain, its missing parts supplied by reference TRBV11-3 and TRBJ2-2, is EAGVVQSPRYKIIEKKQPVAFWCNPISGHNTLYWYLQNLGQGPELLIRYENEEAVDDSQLPKDRFSAERLKGVDSTLKIQPAELGDSAVYLCASSSPRGVGTGELFFGEGSRLTVL.

At least ten counts were recorded for this clonotype. The chain has TRBV3-1 and TRBJ1-2, with TRBD1 as a possible D gene (6 bases). In germline, CDR1 is LGHDT, CDR2 YNNKEL (reference sequence). The CDR3 totals 16 residues. With 1 base removed from V and 4 bases from J, the gap between germline ends came to 16 bases. The CDR3 is CASSQVSGTTSYGYTF. In DNA form, the CDR3 reads TGTGCCAGCAGCCAAGTATCCGGGACAACGAGCTATGGCTACACCTTC.

This clonotype came up many times. This chain uses TRBV27 with TRBJ1-6; perhaps TRBD1 as D (5 bases). V was shortened by 6 bases and J by 7 bases, with 16 bases between the two germline ends. The germline V gene encodes CDR1 MNHEY and CDR2 SMNVEV (reference sequence). This CDR3 spans 15 amino acids. The CDR3 DNA is TGTGCCAGCAGCTTAGAAGGGGAAAGGAATTCACCCCTCCACTTT. This gives the protein CASSLEGERNSPLHF.

The table lists this clonotype with a few counts. The chain recombines TRBV20-1 with TRBJ2-3; D remains unclear. Per germline, CDR1 DFQATT and CDR2 SNEGSKA (reference sequence). The V and J ends lost 0 bases and 0 bases respectively, with 10 bases between them. The CDR3 covers 15 residues. This chain's CDR3 is CSARDSRSSTDTQYF. Here the CDR3 DNA reads TGCAGTGCTAGAGATTCGCGGTCAAGCACAGATACGCAGTATTTT.

The chain joins TRBV9 to TRBJ1-5; D unclear. Trimming removed 3 bases at V and 1 base at J, with 8 bases between. The CDR3 extends over 14 amino acids. Germline assignment: CDR1 SGDLS and CDR2 YYNGEE. CDR3 loop: CASSENLSNQPQHF. The CDR3 DNA sequence: TGTGCCAGCAGCGAGAATCTAAGCAATCAGCCCCAGCATTTT. The whole variable domain, remainder taken from reference TRBV9 and TRBJ1-5, is DSGVTQTPKHLITATGQRVTLRCSPRSGDLSVYWYQQSLDQGLQFLIQYYNGEERAKGNILERFSAQQFPDLHSELNLSSLELGDSALYFCASSENLSNQPQHFGDGTRLSIL.

This clonotype was seen repeatedly, ten times or more. The rearrangement links TRBV19 to TRBJ1-2, with TRBD1 matching 7 bases. The CDR3 runs 14 residues. The ends lost 5 bases at V and 4 bases at J; junction bases unmatched: 7. Germline CDR1 reads LNHDA; CDR2 reads SQIVND (reference sequence). CDR3 region: CASSPLGQSYGYTF. CDR3 DNA sequence: TGTGCCAGTAGTCCGCTGGGACAGAGCTATGGCTACACCTTC.

This clonotype occurred a few times. The V call is TRBV5-1, the J call TRBJ2-1; 8 bases are shared with TRBD2. The CDR3 consists of 16 residues. Germline CDR1 and CDR2: SGHRS and YFSETQ. V was pared by 4 bases and J by 0 bases, with 6 bases of the junction left unmatched. The CDR3 DNA follows: TGCGCCAGCAGCGCAGCGGGGGATAGCTCCTACAATGAGCAGTTCTTC. Translating gives CASSAAGDSSYNEQFF. Full variable domain (outside the CDR3, taken from reference TRBV5-1 and TRBJ2-1): KAGVTQTPRYLIKTRGQQVTLSCSPISGHRSVSWYQQTPGQGLQFLFEYFSETQRNKGNFPGRFSGRQFSNSRSEMNVSTLELGDSALYLCASSAAGDSSYNEQFFGPGTRLTVL.

In its sample, this clonotype was seen many times. The V and J genes are TRBV27 and TRBJ2-3, with D possibly matching TRBD1 (6 bases). Germline-derived CDR1 and CDR2 are MNHEY and SMNVEV (reference sequence). There are 16 residues in the CDR3. Trimming took 5 bases from V and 2 from J, leaving 17 bases between them. CDR3 sequence: CASSPQGKGYTDTQYF. The CDR3 nucleotides read TGTGCCAGCAGTCCACAGGGTAAAGGCTACACAGATACGCAGTATTTT.

There are many counts of this clonotype. The V call is TRBV11-3, the J call TRBJ2-2; tentative D call: TRBD1 (5 bases). The CDR3 spans 17 residues. V was cut by 1 base and J by 5 bases, with 17 bases left in between. Germline CDR1 and CDR2: SGHNT and YENEEA. The CDR3 bases are TGTGCCAGCAGCTTAGTCTCTACCGACAGCGAGACCGGGGAGCTGTTTTTT. This encodes CASSLVSTDSETGELFF.

This clonotype was seen repeatedly, ten times or more. The V and J genes are TRBV20-1 and TRBJ1-1; D uncertain. The CDR3 is 13 residues long. Germline assignment: CDR1 DFQATT and CDR2 SNEGSKA (reference sequence). V was trimmed by 2 bases and J by 1 base, leaving 8 bases between them. CDR3 protein: CSARLTTNTEAFF. CDR3 nucleotide sequence: TGCAGTGCTAGACTCACAACGAACACTGAAGCTTTCTTT.

This clonotype was seen a handful of times. The rearrangement uses TRBV7-2 and TRBJ2-7; weak D call: TRBD1 (5 bases). With 6 bases removed from V and 2 bases from J, the gap between germline ends came to 14 bases. CDR1 SGHTA and CDR2 FQGNSA come from the germline V gene. This CDR3 comprises 14 residues. In DNA, the CDR3 is TGTGCCAGCAGTCTCGACAGATATGCCTACGAGCAGTACTTC. It specifies CASSLDRYAYEQYF. The full variable domain, its missing parts supplied by reference TRBV7-2 and TRBJ2-7, is GAGVSQSPSNKVTEKGKDVELRCDPISGHTALYWYRQSLGQGLEFLIYFQGNSAPDKSGLPSDRFSAERTGGSVSTLTIQRTQQEDSAVYLCASSLDRYAYEQYFGPGTRLTVT.

This clonotype was seen at least ten times. V gene TRBV12-5 combines with J gene TRBJ1-1; no clear D. Trimming removed 5 bases at V and 0 bases at J, with 22 bases between. The CDR3 runs to 18 residues. Germline CDR1 LGHNT, CDR2 FRNRAP. DNA of the CDR3: TGTGCTAGTGGTACCCCCGGGGTGTTTGGGAGCGTGAACACTGAAGCTTTCTTT. Encoded protein: CASGTPGVFGSVNTEAFF.

In regard to this clonotype: The junction and the germline gene differ at one end; a read error may be behind it. V usage is TRBV5-1 and J usage is TRBJ1-1, with 12 bases aligning to TRBD1. The germline CDR1 and CDR2 sequences are SGHRS and YFSETQ. The CDR3 covers 15 residues. CDR3 in DNA: TGCGCCAGCAGCGGGGACAGGGGGCTGAACACTGAAGCTCTCTTT. Translated, it gives CASSGDRGLNTEALF.

V usage is TRBV24-1 and J usage is TRBJ1-2, with a tentative D call TRBD1 (5 bases). The germline gives CDR1 KGHDR, CDR2 SFDVKD. This CDR3 region has 14 residues. Trimming removed 1 base from V and 6 bases from J, with 11 bases in between. CDR3 coding DNA: TGTGCCACCAGTGATTTAGACAGAACTCATGGCTACACCTTC. It codes for CATSDLDRTHGYTF.

The gene calls are TRBV9 and TRBJ1-1; weak D call: TRBD1 (5 bases). The CDR3 has 14 residues. V was trimmed by 0 bases and J by 6 bases, leaving 12 bases between them. Germline CDR1 is SGDLS and CDR2 is YYNGEE. This chain's CDR3 is CASSVGPGGAEAFF. The CDR3 coding sequence is TGTGCCAGCAGCGTAGGACCGGGAGGGGCTGAAGCTTTCTTT.

The sample holds a few counts of this clonotype. The chain links TRBV9 to TRBJ2-2, with 8 bases identical to TRBD2. In germline, CDR1 is SGDLS, CDR2 YYNGEE. The trim removed 2 bases at V and 6 bases at J, leaving 6 bases unmatched. The CDR3 spans 15 residues. CDR3 region: CASSVYVGGAGELFF. Written as DNA, the CDR3 is TGTGCCAGCAGCGTTTATGTCGGGGGGGCCGGGGAGCTGTTTTTT.

This clonotype has at least ten counts. The rearrangement links TRBV29-1 to TRBJ2-1; D possibly uses TRBD1 or TRBD2 (6 bases each). The CDR3 is 16 residues long. V was trimmed by 8 bases and J by 4 bases, leaving 24 bases between them. CDR1 SQVTM and CDR2 ANQGSEA come from the germline V gene. CDR3 bases: TGCAGCACTCCGCTGGGGCTGGGGGCGGGATACAATGAGCAGTTCTTC. Protein product: CSTPLGLGAGYNEQFF.

This clonotype was recorded many times. The V gene is TRBV28, the J gene TRBJ2-7; 7 bases fit TRBD1. This CDR3 spans 15 amino acids. Germline V gene data show CDR1 as MDHEN and CDR2 as SYDVKM. V shed 6 bases and J 2 bases; nucleotides not matched to a gene: 10. The CDR3 sequence: CASSTPVDRAYEQYF. The CDR3 DNA sequence: TGTGCCAGCAGCACCCCAGTTGACAGGGCCTACGAGCAGTACTTC.

This clonotype came up many times. The V and J genes are TRBV28 and TRBJ1-5; D not certain. Trimming removed 2 bases at V and 3 bases at J, with 11 bases between. Germline V gives CDR1 MDHEN, CDR2 SYDVKM. CDR3 length equals 15 residues. The CDR3 region is CASSLGSVFNQPQHF. CDR3 coding DNA: TGTGCCAGCAGTTTAGGCAGCGTTTTCAATCAGCCCCAGCATTTT.

In its sample, this clonotype was seen many times. This chain connects TRBV29-1 to TRBJ2-1; TRBD1 matches at 7 bases. CDR3 length: 14 amino acids. Germline assignment: CDR1 SQVTM and CDR2 ANQGSEA. J was trimmed by 7 bases and V by 2 bases; bases with no gene match: 8. CDR3 region: CSVELAGGLNEQFF. Written as DNA, the CDR3 is TGCAGCGTTGAATTGGCAGGGGGTCTGAATGAGCAGTTCTTC.